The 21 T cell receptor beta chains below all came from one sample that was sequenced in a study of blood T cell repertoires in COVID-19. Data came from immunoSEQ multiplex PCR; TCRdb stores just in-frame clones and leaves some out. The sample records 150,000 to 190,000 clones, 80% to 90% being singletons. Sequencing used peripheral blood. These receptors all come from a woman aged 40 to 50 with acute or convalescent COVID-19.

The CDR3 is CASSPRTSKVVTQETQYF. The CDR3 bases are TGTGCCAGTAGTCCCAGGACTAGCAAGGTTGTAACTCAAGAGACCCAGTACTTC. This sequence joins TRBV19 and TRBJ2-5; 8 bases match TRBD2. This CDR3 region has 18 residues. Germline lookup yields CDR1 LNHDA and CDR2 SQIVND (reference sequence). Trimming took 5 bases from V and 2 from J; bases not matched to a gene: 16. Full variable domain (outside the CDR3, taken from reference TRBV19 and TRBJ2-5): DGGITQSPKYLFRKEGQNVTLSCEQNLNHDAMYWYRQDPGQGLRLIYYSQIVNDFQKGDIAEGYSVSREKKESFPLTVTSAQKNPTAFYLCASSPRTSKVVTQETQYFGPGTRLLVL.

The CDR3, as DNA: TGTGCCAGCAGTGAAGGACAGGTGAATCAGCCCCAGCATTTT. It codes for CASSEGQVNQPQHF. This chain uses TRBV25-1 with TRBJ1-5; TRBD1 matches at 7 bases. After removal of 2 bases from V and 4 bases from J, the junction contained 2 bases not matched to a gene. Germline V gene sequence: CDR1 MGHDK, CDR2 SYGVNS. The CDR3 totals 14 residues. The variable domain in full, with the rest retrieved from reference TRBV25-1 and TRBJ1-5, is EADIYQTPRYLVIGTGKKITLECSQTMGHDKMYWYQQDPGMELHLIHYSYGVNSTEKGDLSSESTVSRIRTEHFPLTLESARPSHTSQYLCASSEGQVNQPQHFGDGTRLSIL.

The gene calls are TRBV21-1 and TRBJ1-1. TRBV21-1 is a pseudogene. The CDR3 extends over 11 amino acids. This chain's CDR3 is CARPGGTEAFF. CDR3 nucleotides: TGTGCCCGCCCGGGGGGCACTGAAGCTTTCTTT.

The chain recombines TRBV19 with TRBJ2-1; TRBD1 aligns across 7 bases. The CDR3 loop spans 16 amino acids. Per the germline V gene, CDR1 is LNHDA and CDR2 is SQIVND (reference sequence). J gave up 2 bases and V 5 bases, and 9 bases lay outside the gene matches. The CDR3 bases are TGTGCCAGTAGTTCCGCCGCGCAGGGGGCCTACAATGAGCAGTTCTTC. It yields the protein CASSSAAQGAYNEQFF.

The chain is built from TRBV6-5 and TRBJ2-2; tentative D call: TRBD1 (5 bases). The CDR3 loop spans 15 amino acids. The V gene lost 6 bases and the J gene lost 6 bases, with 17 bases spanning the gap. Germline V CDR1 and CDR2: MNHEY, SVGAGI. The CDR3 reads CASRGRGPWAGELFF. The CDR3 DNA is TGTGCCAGCAGGGGGCGTGGTCCGTGGGCCGGGGAGCTGTTTTTT.

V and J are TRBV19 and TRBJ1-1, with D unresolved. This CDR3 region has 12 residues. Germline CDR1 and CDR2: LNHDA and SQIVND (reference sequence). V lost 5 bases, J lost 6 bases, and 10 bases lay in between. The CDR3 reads CASSPGNPEAFF. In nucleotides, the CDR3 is TGTGCCAGTAGTCCGGGTAACCCTGAAGCTTTCTTT.

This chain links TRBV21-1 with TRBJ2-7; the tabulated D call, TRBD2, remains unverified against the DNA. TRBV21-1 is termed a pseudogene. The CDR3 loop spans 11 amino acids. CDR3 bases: TGTGCCAGAACTAGGGTATGCGAGCAGTACTTC. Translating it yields CARTRVCEQYF.

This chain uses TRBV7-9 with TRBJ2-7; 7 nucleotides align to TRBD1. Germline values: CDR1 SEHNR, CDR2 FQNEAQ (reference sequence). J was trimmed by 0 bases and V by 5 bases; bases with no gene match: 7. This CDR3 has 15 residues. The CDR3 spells CASSPNRGSSYEQYF. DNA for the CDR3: TGTGCCAGCAGCCCTAACAGGGGAAGCTCCTACGAGCAGTACTTC.

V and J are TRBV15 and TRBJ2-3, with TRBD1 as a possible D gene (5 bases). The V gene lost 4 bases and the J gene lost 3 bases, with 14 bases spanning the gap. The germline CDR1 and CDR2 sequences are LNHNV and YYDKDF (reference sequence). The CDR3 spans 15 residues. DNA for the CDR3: TGTGCCACCAGCATCTGGGGCAGGGTTACAGATACGCAGTATTTT. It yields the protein CATSIWGRVTDTQYF. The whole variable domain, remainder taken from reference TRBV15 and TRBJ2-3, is DAMVIQNPRYQVTQFGKPVTLSCSQTLNHNVMYWYQQKSSQAPKLLFHYYDKDFNNEADTPDNFQSRRPNTSFCFLDIRSPGLGDTAMYLCATSIWGRVTDTQYFGPGTRLTVL.

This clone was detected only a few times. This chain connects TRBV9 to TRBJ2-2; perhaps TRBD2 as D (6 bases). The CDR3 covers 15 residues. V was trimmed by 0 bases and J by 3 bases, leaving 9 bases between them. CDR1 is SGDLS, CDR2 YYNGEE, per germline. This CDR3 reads CASSVVGGDTGELFF. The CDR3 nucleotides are TGTGCCAGCAGCGTAGTGGGGGGAGACACCGGGGAGCTGTTTTTT.

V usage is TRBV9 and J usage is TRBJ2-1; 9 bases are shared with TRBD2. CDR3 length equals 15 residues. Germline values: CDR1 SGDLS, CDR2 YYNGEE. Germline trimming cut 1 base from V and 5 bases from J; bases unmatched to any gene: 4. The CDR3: CASSVRTSVNNEQFF. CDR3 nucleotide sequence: TGTGCCAGCAGCGTACGGACTAGCGTGAACAATGAGCAGTTCTTC.

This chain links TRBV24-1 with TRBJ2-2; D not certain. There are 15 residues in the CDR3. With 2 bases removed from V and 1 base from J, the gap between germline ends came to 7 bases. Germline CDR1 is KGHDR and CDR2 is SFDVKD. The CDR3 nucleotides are TGTGCCACCAGTGATTCTACCCTGAACACCGGGGAGCTGTTTTTT. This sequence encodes CATSDSTLNTGELFF.

This chain's CDR3 is CSVNLQPRGQNTEAFF. As DNA, the CDR3 is TGCAGCGTGAACTTACAACCCAGGGGGCAGAACACTGAAGCTTTCTTT. The genes are TRBV29-1 and TRBJ1-1, with 8 positions matching TRBD1. The V segment lost 6 bases and the J segment 1 base; nucleotides outside the gene matches: 13. The CDR3 is made up of 16 amino acids. CDR1 and CDR2 from the germline V gene are SQVTM and ANQGSEA.

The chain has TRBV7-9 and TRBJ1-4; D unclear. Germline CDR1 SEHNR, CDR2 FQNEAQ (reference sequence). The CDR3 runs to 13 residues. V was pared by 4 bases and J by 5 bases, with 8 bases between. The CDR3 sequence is CASSSRENEKLFF. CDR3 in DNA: TGTGCCAGCAGCTCCCGGGAGAATGAAAAACTGTTTTTT.

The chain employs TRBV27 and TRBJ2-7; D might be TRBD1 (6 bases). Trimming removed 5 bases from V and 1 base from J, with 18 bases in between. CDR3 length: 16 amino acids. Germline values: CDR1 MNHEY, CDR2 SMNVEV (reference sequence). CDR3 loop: CASSLLYRDISYEQYF. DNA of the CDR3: TGTGCCAGCAGTCTTTTGTACCGGGACATTTCCTACGAGCAGTACTTC.

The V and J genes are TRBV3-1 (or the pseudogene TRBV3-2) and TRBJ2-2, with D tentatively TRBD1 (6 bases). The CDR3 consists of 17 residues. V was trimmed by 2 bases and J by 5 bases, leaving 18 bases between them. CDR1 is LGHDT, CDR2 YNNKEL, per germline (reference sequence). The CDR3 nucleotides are TGTGCCAGCAGCCAACTCGGGACAAACGTTTTGACCGGGGAGCTGTTTTTT. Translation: CASSQLGTNVLTGELFF.

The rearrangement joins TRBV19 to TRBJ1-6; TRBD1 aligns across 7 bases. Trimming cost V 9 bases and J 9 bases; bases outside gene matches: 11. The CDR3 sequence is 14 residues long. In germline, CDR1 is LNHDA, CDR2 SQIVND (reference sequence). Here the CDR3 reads CASKGDRLISPLHF. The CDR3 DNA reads TGTGCCAGCAAAGGGGACAGACTAATTTCACCCCTCCACTTT.

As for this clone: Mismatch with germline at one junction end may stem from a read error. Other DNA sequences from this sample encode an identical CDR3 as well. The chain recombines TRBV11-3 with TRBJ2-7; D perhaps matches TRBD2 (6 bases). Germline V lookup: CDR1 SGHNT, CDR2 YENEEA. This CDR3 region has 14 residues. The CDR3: CASSLGRGGEEQYF. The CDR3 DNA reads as TGCGCCAGCAGCTTAGGGCGGGGTGGCGAAGAGCAGTACTTC.

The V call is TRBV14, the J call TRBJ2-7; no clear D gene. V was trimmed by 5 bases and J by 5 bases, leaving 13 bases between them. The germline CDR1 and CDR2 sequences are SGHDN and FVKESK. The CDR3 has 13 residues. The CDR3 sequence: CASSKTFIDEQYF. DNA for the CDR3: TGTGCCAGCAGCAAGACATTTATCGACGAGCAGTACTTC.

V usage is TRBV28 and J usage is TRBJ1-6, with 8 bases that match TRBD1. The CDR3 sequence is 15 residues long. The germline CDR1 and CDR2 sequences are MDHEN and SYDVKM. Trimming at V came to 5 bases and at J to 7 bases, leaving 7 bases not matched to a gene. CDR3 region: CASSPFRGPNSPLHF. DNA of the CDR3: TGTGCCAGCAGTCCTTTCAGGGGGCCGAATTCACCCCTCCACTTT.

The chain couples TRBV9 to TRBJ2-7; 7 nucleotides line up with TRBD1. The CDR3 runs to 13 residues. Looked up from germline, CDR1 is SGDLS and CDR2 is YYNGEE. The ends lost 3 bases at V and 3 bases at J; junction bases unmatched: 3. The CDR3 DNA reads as TGTGCCAGCAGCGCGGGGACAGACTACGAGCAGTACTTC. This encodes CASSAGTDYEQYF.